Below, one T cell receptor (beta chain) is given with its context. These data are taken from a study of cytomegalovirus exposure and HLA in healthy donors. Amplification used 60 Vbeta primers and 13 Jbeta primers. The repertoire was sequenced with immunoSEQ multiplex PCR; TCRdb's copy has only in-frame clones and lacks some. The data hold fewer than 200,000 clones, with about 80% observed a single time. Per the germline V gene, CDR1 is KGHSH and CDR2 is LQKENI. The CDR3 has 16 residues. Trimming removed 5 bases from V and 8 bases from J, with 22 bases in between. Sequencing was done on a sample of PBMCs. V usage is TRBV18 and J usage is TRBJ2-1, with a weak D call TRBD2 (5 bases). The sequence was obtained from a woman aged 45 to 65 in good health and CMV-seronegative. The CDR3 region is CASSSKDWTNPHEQFF. CDR3 nucleotides: TGTGCCAGCTCATCAAAGGACTGGACCAATCCCCATGAGCAGTTCTTC.